Presented here are 28 T cell receptor beta chains from one specimen sequenced in a study of cytomegalovirus exposure and HLA in healthy donors. A multiplex PCR was run with 60 Vbeta primers and 13 Jbeta primers. TCRdb's table, derived via immunoSEQ multiplex PCR, lists solely in-frame clones and lacks some. This repertoire shows 140,000 to 150,000 clones, around three quarters found once; its top ten account for roughly 2%. Sample: PBMCs. The receptors here all came from a woman in her 40s in good health and CMV-seronegative.

A few counts support this clone. The gene calls are TRBV5-1 and TRBJ2-5; 7 nucleotides match TRBD1. Germline-derived CDR1 and CDR2 are SGHRS and YFSETQ. This CDR3 is built from 15 residues. Trimming cost V 3 bases and J 5 bases; bases outside gene matches: 10. CDR3 sequence: CASSSRTGGSETQYF. The CDR3 bases are TGCGCCAGCAGCTCGAGGACAGGTGGGTCGGAGACCCAGTACTTC.

V and J are TRBV11-1 and TRBJ2-2, with no clear D. V lost 2 bases, J lost 7 bases, and 8 bases lay in between. From germline, CDR1 is SGHAT and CDR2 FQDESV (reference sequence). The CDR3 totals 13 residues. CDR3 region: CASSLSGGGELFF. Written as DNA, the CDR3 is TGTGCCAGCAGCTTATCAGGTGGCGGGGAGCTGTTTTTT.

The gene calls are TRBV27 and TRBJ1-1; 8 bases are shared with TRBD1. This CDR3 spans 14 amino acids. With 1 base clipped from V and 7 bases from J, the junction kept 5 bases outside the gene matches. Germline CDR1 is MNHEY and CDR2 is SMNVEV (reference sequence). In nucleotides, the CDR3 is TGTGCCAGCAGTTTATATCAGGGGGCAGGTGAAGCTTTCTTT. This encodes CASSLYQGAGEAFF.

The count of this clone is one. V and J are TRBV6-5 and TRBJ2-5; 7 nucleotides agree with TRBD2. V lost 7 bases to trimming and J lost 4 bases; unmatched junction nucleotides: 12. CDR1 is MNHEY and CDR2 is SVGAGI in the germline V gene. CDR3 length: 15 residues. The CDR3 bases are TGTGCCAGCACGAGGAGGGGAGGGGTCCGAGAGACCCAGTACTTC. Its protein product is CASTRRGGVRETQYF.

The chain links TRBV2 to TRBJ2-5; TRBD2 aligns across 7 bases. Germline V gene data show CDR1 as SNHLY and CDR2 as FYNNEI. V was pared by 6 bases and J by 1 base, with 5 bases of the junction left unmatched. The CDR3 length is 14 residues. In DNA form, the CDR3 reads TGTGCCAGCAGAAGGGACTACTTCCAAGAGACCCAGTACTTC. This codes for CASRRDYFQETQYF.

V gene TRBV19 combines with J gene TRBJ2-7, with 9 bases identical to TRBD1. Germline V gives CDR1 LNHDA, CDR2 SQIVND (reference sequence). The CDR3 consists of 14 residues. V dropped 8 bases and J dropped 2; count of bases not matched to a gene: 7. Written as DNA, the CDR3 is TGTGCCAGTTCCTCGGGACAGGGTACCTACGAGCAGTACTTC. This encodes CASSSGQGTYEQYF.

The rearrangement joins TRBV19 to TRBJ2-2; tentatively, D is TRBD1 (5 bases). The CDR3 has 12 amino acids. Germline loops: CDR1 LNHDA, CDR2 SQIVND (reference sequence). V lost 3 bases, J lost 7 bases, and 6 bases lay in between. For the CDR3, the DNA is TGTGCCAGTAGTATGGGGCGCGGGGAGCTGTTTTTT. Its protein is CASSMGRGELFF.

V and J are TRBV4-1 and TRBJ2-5; 14 bases align to TRBD2. Per the germline V gene, CDR1 is MGHRA and CDR2 is YSYEKL. The J segment lost 8 bases and the V segment lost 4 bases, leaving 15 bases of the junction unmatched. The CDR3 is 18 amino acids. The CDR3: CASSRGLAGGPDRGTQYF. CDR3 nucleotide sequence: TGCGCCAGCAGCCGAGGACTAGCGGGGGGACCCGACCGGGGCACCCAGTACTTC.

CDR3 DNA sequence: TGTGCCAGCAGTTCCTACGAGCAGTACTTC. Its translation is CASSSYEQYF. J is TRBJ2-5 and V is TRBV2; D unclear. The DNA end is more similar to TRBJ2-7, so the J call may be wrong. There are 10 residues in the CDR3. Germline V gene data show CDR1 as SNHLY and CDR2 as FYNNEI.

The chain has TRBV19 and TRBJ1-3; D gene uncertain. The CDR3 has 14 amino acids. V was pared by 6 bases and J by 0 bases, with 9 bases between. CDR1 is LNHDA and CDR2 is SQIVND in the germline V gene (reference sequence). The CDR3 DNA follows: TGTGCCAGTAGGTTACAGAGCTCTGGAAACACCATATATTTT. The encoded protein is CASRLQSSGNTIYF.

J is TRBJ1-1 and V is TRBV28; D possibly corresponds to TRBD1 (5 bases). Germline CDR1 and CDR2: MDHEN and SYDVKM. The CDR3 has 13 amino acids. The V gene lost 8 bases and the J gene lost 9 bases, with 19 bases spanning the gap. The DNA for the CDR3 is TGTGCCAGCCTTGGGGGGAGGGGTACCCAAGCTTTCTTT. Amino acid sequence: CASLGGRGTQAFF.

V is TRBV4-1 and J is TRBJ1-2; 9 nucleotides match TRBD1. From germline, CDR1 is MGHRA and CDR2 YSYEKL. The CDR3 has 15 residues. J was trimmed by 4 bases and V by 2 bases; bases with no gene match: 5. The CDR3 region has the DNA TGCGCCAGCAGCCAACCGGGACAGGGACCCTATGGCTACACCTTC. This codes for CASSQPGQGPYGYTF.

This chain uses TRBV29-1 with TRBJ2-7, with 11 bases fitting TRBD1. V lost 8 bases to trimming and J lost 6 bases; unmatched junction nucleotides: 12. Germline lookup yields CDR1 SQVTM and CDR2 ANQGSEA. The CDR3 has 14 residues. The CDR3 DNA follows: TGCAGCATTAAAAGCGGGACAGGGGGTCTCGAGCAGTACTTC. Residues: CSIKSGTGGLEQYF.

The chain combines TRBV30 with TRBJ2-3; TRBD2 aligns across 8 bases. V trimming: 4 bases; J trimming: 5 bases; junction bases outside the gene matches: 5. Per the germline V gene, CDR1 is GTSNPN and CDR2 is SVGIG (reference sequence). The CDR3 contains 13 residues. The CDR3 reads CAWNGGGQDTQYF. CDR3 bases: TGTGCCTGGAATGGCGGGGGGCAAGATACGCAGTATTTT. The full variable domain, rest sourced from reference TRBV30 and TRBJ2-3, is SQTIHQWPATLVQPVGSPLSLECTVEGTSNPNLYWYRQAAGRGLQLLFYSVGIGQISSEVPQNLSASRPQDRQFILSSKKLLLSDSGFYLCAWNGGGQDTQYFGPGTRLTVL.

The V and J genes are TRBV10-2 and TRBJ2-7, with TRBD1 matching 10 bases. The CDR3 has 13 amino acids. V was pared by 7 bases and J by 7 bases, with 7 bases of the junction left unmatched. Germline CDR1 is WSHSY and CDR2 is SAAADI. CDR3 loop: CASKGQGFGEQYF. The CDR3 bases are TGCGCCAGCAAGGGACAGGGGTTCGGTGAGCAGTACTTC.

J is TRBJ2-5 and V is TRBV12-5, with 7 bases matching TRBD1. Germline V lookup: CDR1 LGHNT, CDR2 FRNRAP. This CDR3 contains 13 residues. With V trimmed by 8 bases and J by 0 bases, 3 bases remained unmatched. The CDR3 DNA follows: TGTGCTAGTAGGGACAGCAACCAAGAGACCCAGTACTTC. Residues: CASRDSNQETQYF. Full variable domain (outside the CDR3, taken from reference TRBV12-5 and TRBJ2-5): DARVTQTPRHKVTEMGQEVTMRCQPILGHNTVFWYRQTMMQGLELLAYFRNRAPLDDSGMPKDRFSAEMPDATLATLKIQPSEPRDSAVYFCASRDSNQETQYFGPGTRLLVL.

This clone was found once. The chain uses TRBV5-1 and TRBJ2-7; D might be TRBD1 (6 bases). Trimming cost V 0 bases and J 5 bases, with 12 bases left between them. CDR1 and CDR2 (germline): SGHRS, YFSETQ. This CDR3 contains 14 residues. The DNA for the CDR3 is TGCGCCAGCAGCTTGGCCGGCAGGGGAGACGAGCAGTACTTC. Translation: CASSLAGRGDEQYF.

V gene TRBV4-2 combines with J gene TRBJ2-1, with a tentative D call TRBD2 (6 bases). This CDR3 is 15 amino acids long. Germline values: CDR1 LGHNA, CDR2 YNFKEQ. V lost 4 bases and J 3 bases, leaving 13 bases between the germline ends. CDR3 DNA: TGTGCCAGCAGCCTCGCGGGGCCCCTCTACAATGAGCAGTTCTTC. It codes for CASSLAGPLYNEQFF.

The table lists this clone with a count of one. This chain connects TRBV7-8 to TRBJ1-5; tentative D call: TRBD1 (5 bases). Trimming cost V 2 bases and J 6 bases, with 8 bases left between them. CDR3 length equals 13 residues. Germline V gives CDR1 SGHVS, CDR2 FQNEAQ. This CDR3 is CASSLRGVQPQHF. CDR3 coding DNA: TGTGCCAGCAGCTTACGGGGGGTTCAGCCCCAGCATTTT.

CDR3 sequence reads: CASSLAVGTEGTEAFF. CDR3 DNA sequence: TGTGCCAGCAGCTTGGCCGTCGGGACAGAAGGCACTGAAGCTTTCTTT. This chain links TRBV13 with TRBJ1-1; 7 nucleotides align to TRBD1. The trim removed 3 bases at V and 4 bases at J, leaving 11 bases unmatched. This CDR3 contains 16 residues. Per the germline V gene, CDR1 is PRHDT and CDR2 is FYEKMQ (reference sequence). The variable domain in full, completed from reference TRBV13 and TRBJ1-1, reads AAGVIQSPRHLIKEKRETATLKCYPIPRHDTVYWYQQGPGQDPQFLISFYEKMQSDKGSIPDRFSAQQFSDYHSELNMSSLELGDSALYFCASSLAVGTEGTEAFFGQGTRLTVV.

This rearrangement joins TRBV18 to TRBJ2-5, with 9 bases identical to TRBD1. CDR3 size: 13 residues. Germline-derived CDR1 and CDR2 are KGHSH and LQKENI. The ends lost 5 bases at V and 2 bases at J; junction bases unmatched: 0. As DNA, the CDR3 is TGTGCCAGCTCAGGACAGGGGCAAGAGACCCAGTACTTC. This encodes CASSGQGQETQYF.

This sequence joins TRBV6-1 and TRBJ1-2; a weak D match, TRBD1 (5 bases). CDR3 length: 12 residues. V lost 4 bases, J lost 7 bases, and 10 bases lay in between. The germline gives CDR1 MNHNS, CDR2 SASEGT. This CDR3 is CASSVRGLGYTF. In nucleotides, the CDR3 is TGTGCCAGCAGTGTTAGGGGCCTTGGCTACACCTTC.

The chain uses TRBV6-5 and TRBJ2-1; TRBD2 matches at 7 bases. Trimming removed 6 bases from V and 0 bases from J; junction bases left unmatched: 5. CDR3 size: 15 residues. Germline values: CDR1 MNHEY, CDR2 SVGAGI. CDR3 protein: CASRSGGSSYNEQFF. The CDR3 DNA reads as TGTGCCAGCAGGTCTGGCGGGAGCTCCTACAATGAGCAGTTCTTC.

This clone came up a few times. The rearrangement joins TRBV2 to TRBJ1-3; D uncertain. Trimming removed 4 bases from V and 0 bases from J, with 7 bases in between. Germline V gene data show CDR1 as SNHLY and CDR2 as FYNNEI. CDR3 size: 14 residues. The CDR3 DNA reads TGTGCCAGCAGTGCTTTTCTCTCTGGAAACACCATATATTTT. Amino acid sequence: CASSAFLSGNTIYF.

This clone was seen once. V and J are TRBV7-8 and TRBJ2-7; 7 bases align to TRBD1. Germline trimming cut 1 base from V and 4 bases from J; bases unmatched to any gene: 4. Germline V gives CDR1 SGHVS, CDR2 FQNEAQ. The CDR3 consists of 14 residues. The CDR3 spells CASSLVDRDYEQYF. The CDR3 bases are TGTGCCAGCAGCTTAGTTGACAGGGATTACGAGCAGTACTTC.

The chain links TRBV30 to TRBJ1-1; the match to TRBD1 covers 9 bases. V gave up 2 bases and J gave up 5 bases; unmatched junction bases: 9. Germline-derived CDR1 and CDR2 are GTSNPN and SVGIG (reference sequence). The CDR3 totals 15 residues. For the CDR3, the DNA is TGTGCCTGGAGTCCCGGGACAGGGACGAGGACTGAAGCTTTCTTT. This encodes CAWSPGTGTRTEAFF.

The rearrangement links TRBV6-5 to TRBJ2-3; the D gene is possibly TRBD2 (6 bases). Germline V gene lookup returns CDR1 MNHEY and CDR2 SVGAGI. This CDR3 region has 15 residues. Trimming stripped 2 bases from V and 2 bases from J, with 11 bases between. The CDR3 region has the DNA TGTGCCAGCAGTTACGGGGCGGGATTCACAGATACGCAGTATTTT. This translates into CASSYGAGFTDTQYF.

This chain connects TRBV11-2 to TRBJ2-5, with no clear D. Per germline, CDR1 SGHAT and CDR2 FQNNGV. There are 15 residues in the CDR3. V lost 5 bases and J lost 1, with 14 bases in between. The CDR3 DNA follows: TGTGCCAGCAGCCCCAATCGGTTTACCCAAGAGACCCAGTACTTC. It is translated as CASSPNRFTQETQYF.